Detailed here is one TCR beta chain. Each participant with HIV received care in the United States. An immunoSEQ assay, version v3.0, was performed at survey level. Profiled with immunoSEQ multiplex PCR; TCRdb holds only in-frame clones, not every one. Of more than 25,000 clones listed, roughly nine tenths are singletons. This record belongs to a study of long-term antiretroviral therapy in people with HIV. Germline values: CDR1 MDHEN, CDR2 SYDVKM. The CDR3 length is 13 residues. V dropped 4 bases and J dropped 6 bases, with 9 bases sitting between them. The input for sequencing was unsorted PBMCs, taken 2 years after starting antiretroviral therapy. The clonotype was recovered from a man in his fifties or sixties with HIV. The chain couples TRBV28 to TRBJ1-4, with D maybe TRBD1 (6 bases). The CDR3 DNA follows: TGTGCCAGCAGTTGGGACACCGATGAAAAACTGTTTTTT. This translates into CASSWDTDEKLFF.